The clone carrying this T cell receptor (beta chain) was found once. The data belong to a study of blood T cell repertoires in COVID-19. On the study more broadly: Sample material is recorded as cDNA or gDNA derived from T cells, B-cell-depleted T cells, or PBMCs.

Only in-frame clones appear in the TCRdb table, and some are missing; sequencing was by immunoSEQ multiplex PCR. The sample gives hundreds of thousands of clones, approximately 86% of which show up once; approximately 1% is in the top ten. Participant ages covered about 18 to 89 years across about two dozen US areas. Cohort allocation depended upon clinical history that participants reported. The sequenced sample consisted of PBMCs or T cells enriched from blood (not recorded which). This clonotype was sampled from a woman in her twenties or thirties who had recovered from COVID-19.

CDR3 region: CASPLRGNEQFF. CDR3 in DNA: TGTGCCAGCCCCCTGCGGGGCAATGAGCAGTTCTTC. The chain combines TRBV2 with TRBJ2-1; TRBD2 is a possible D gene (6 bases). V lost 8 bases, J lost 6 bases, and 11 bases lay in between. From germline, CDR1 is SNHLY and CDR2 FYNNEI. There are 12 residues in the CDR3.